This T cell receptor (beta chain) is drawn from a study of T cell repertoires in cytomegalovirus infection. Study-wide background: Public signatures in TCR beta pointed to CMV infection and matching HLA type. Study-wide results and limits: Summed frequency of shared TCR beta families picked out CMV carriers who also had the relevant HLA.

TCRdb itself ran the reads through MiXCR, one entry per CDR3 protein. Of approximately 250,000 distinct CDR3 sequences detected, about 20% appear once; the ten largest clones hold about 18%. Points on this clonotype: What it binds is not known.

The sequenced sample was CD8+ T cells from PBMCs. The sequence derives from a human donor in good health (CMV status not recorded). Some clones in this sample may be carry-over from other donors' samples.

The CDR3 sequence is CASSYSIPGYEQYF. CDR3 DNA: TGTGCCAGCAGTTACTCGATCCCCGGCTACGAGCAGTACTTC. This chain links TRBV6-5 with TRBJ2-7; D not resolved. CDR1 is MNHEY and CDR2 is SVGAGI in the germline V gene. The CDR3 runs to 14 residues. Trimming shortened V by 0 bases and J by 3 bases, and 9 bases separated the two germline ends.